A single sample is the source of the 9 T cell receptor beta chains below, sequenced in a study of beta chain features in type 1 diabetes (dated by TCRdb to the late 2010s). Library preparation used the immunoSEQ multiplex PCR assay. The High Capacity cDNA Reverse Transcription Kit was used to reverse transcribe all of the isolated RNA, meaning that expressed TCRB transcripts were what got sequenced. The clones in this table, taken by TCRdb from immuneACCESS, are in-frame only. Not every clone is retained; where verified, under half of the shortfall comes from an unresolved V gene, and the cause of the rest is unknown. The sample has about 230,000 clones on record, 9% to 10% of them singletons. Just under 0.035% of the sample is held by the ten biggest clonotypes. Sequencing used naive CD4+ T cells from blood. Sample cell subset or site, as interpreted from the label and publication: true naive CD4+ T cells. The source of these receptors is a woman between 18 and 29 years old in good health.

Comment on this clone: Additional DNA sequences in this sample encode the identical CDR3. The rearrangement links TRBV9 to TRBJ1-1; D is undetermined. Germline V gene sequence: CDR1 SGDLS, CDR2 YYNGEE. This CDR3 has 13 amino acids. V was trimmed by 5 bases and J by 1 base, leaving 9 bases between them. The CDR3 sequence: CASSPIGNTEAFF. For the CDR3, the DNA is TGTGCCAGCAGTCCAATCGGGAACACTGAAGCTTTCTTT.

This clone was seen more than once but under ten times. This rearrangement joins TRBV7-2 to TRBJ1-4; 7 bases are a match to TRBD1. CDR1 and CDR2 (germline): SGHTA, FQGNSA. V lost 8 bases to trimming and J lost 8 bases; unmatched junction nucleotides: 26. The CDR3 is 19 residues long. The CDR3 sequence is CASGRQGGFLGPQGEKLFF. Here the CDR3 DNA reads TGTGCCAGCGGACGACAGGGCGGTTTCCTCGGCCCCCAAGGAGAAAAACTGTTTTTT. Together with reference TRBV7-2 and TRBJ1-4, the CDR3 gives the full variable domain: GAGVSQSPSNKVTEKGKDVELRCDPISGHTALYWYRQSLGQGLEFLIYFQGNSAPDKSGLPSDRFSAERTGGSVSTLTIQRTQQEDSAVYLCASGRQGGFLGPQGEKLFFGSGTQLSVL.

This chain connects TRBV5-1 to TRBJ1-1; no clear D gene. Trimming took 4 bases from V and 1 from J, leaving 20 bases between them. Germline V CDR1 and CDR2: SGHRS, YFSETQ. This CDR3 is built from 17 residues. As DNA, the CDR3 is TGCGCCAGCAGCATGTCGTTGAGGGAGGCGTGGAACACTGAAGCTTTCTTT. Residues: CASSMSLREAWNTEAFF.

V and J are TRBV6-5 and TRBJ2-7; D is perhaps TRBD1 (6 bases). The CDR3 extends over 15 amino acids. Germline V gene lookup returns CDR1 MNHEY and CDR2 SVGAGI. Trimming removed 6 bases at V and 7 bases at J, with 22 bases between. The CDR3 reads CASSSTRTVLGEQYF. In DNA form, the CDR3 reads TGTGCCAGCAGCTCCACGAGGACAGTTCTGGGGGAGCAGTACTTC.

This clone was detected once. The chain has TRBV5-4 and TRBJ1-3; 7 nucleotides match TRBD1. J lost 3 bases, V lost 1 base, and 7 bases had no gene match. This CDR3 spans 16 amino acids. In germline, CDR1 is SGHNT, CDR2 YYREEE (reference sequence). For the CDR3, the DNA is TGTGCCAGCAGCTTGCCGACAGGGACCGGTGGAAACACCATATATTTT. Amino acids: CASSLPTGTGGNTIYF.

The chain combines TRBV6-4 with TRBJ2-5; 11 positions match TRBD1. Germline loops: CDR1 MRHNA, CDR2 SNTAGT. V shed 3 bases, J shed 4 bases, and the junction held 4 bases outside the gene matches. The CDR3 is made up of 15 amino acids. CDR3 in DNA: TGTGCCAGCAGTGAAGGACAGGGGGCTGGAGAGACCCAGTACTTC. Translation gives CASSEGQGAGETQYF.

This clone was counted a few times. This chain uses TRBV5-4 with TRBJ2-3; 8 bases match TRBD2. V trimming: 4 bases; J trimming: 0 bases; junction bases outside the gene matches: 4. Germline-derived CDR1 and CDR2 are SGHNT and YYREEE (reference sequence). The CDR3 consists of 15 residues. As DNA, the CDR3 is TGTGCCAGCAGCGTGGGACTAGATAGCACAGATACGCAGTATTTT. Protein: CASSVGLDSTDTQYF.

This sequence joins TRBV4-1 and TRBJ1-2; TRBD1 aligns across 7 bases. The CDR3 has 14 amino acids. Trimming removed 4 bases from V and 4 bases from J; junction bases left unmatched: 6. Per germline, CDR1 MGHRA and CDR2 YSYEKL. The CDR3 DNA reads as TGCGCCAGCAGCCCGGTGGACAGGTCCTATGGCTACACCTTC. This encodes CASSPVDRSYGYTF.

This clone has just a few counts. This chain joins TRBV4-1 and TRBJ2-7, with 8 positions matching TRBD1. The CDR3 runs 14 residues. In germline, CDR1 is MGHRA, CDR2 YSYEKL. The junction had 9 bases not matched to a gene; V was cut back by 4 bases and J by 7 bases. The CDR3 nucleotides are TGCGCCAGCAGCCTAGCCGGGACAGGAGGGGAGCAGTACTTC. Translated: CASSLAGTGGEQYF.